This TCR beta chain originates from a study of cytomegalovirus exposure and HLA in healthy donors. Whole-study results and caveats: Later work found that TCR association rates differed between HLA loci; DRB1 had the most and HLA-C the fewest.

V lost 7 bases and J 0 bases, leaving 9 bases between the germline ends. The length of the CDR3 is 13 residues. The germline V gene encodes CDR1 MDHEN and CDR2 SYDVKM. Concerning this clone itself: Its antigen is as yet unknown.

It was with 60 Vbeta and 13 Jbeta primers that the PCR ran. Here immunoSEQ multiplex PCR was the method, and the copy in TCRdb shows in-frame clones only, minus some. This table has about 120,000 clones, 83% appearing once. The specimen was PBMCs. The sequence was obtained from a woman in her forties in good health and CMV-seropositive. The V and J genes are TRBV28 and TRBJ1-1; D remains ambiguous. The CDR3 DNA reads TGTGCCAGCATCGGTTTTGTGAACACTGAAGCTTTCTTT. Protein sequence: CASIGFVNTEAFF.